These 19 T cell receptor beta chains were sequenced from one sample in a study of T cells in Graves' hyperthyroidism and ophthalmopathy. It was RNA transcripts that yielded the amplified TCR beta CDR3 regions. Using the HTBI primer set, a first-round RT-PCR was run on the TCR CDR3. TCRdb re-called the multiplex PCR reads through MiXCR, storing one row per CDR3 protein. The data contain approximately 400,000 distinct CDR3 sequences, 13% of them singletons. Sequenced: blood. These receptors were collected from a man aged 25 to 45 with Graves' hyperthyroidism that later progressed to Graves' ophthalmopathy.

Remarks on this clonotype: This likely comes from a read error, as the CDR3 has no conserved phenylalanine or tryptophan at its end. The chain employs TRBV6-2 or TRBV6-3 and TRBJ2-3; D unresolved. Germline V gives CDR1 MNHEY, CDR2 SVGEGT. The CDR3 spans 14 residues. V was shortened by 7 bases and J by 3 bases, with 14 bases between the two germline ends. The CDR3 protein is CASNTLGRTDTQYS. The CDR3, as DNA: TGTGCCAGCAATACCCTTGGACGAACAGATACGCAGTATTCT.

This sequence joins TRBV9 and TRBJ2-7; a weak D match, TRBD2 (5 bases). The CDR3 length is 14 residues. Looked up from germline, CDR1 is SGDLS and CDR2 is YYNGEE. V lost 0 bases to trimming and J lost 5 bases, with 12 bases between them. CDR3 coding DNA: TGTGCCAGCAGCGTAGTAGGCGCAGCGGACGAGCAGTACTTC. Translating it yields CASSVVGAADEQYF.

Many counts were recorded for this clonotype. The V call is TRBV2, the J call TRBJ1-2; TRBD1 agrees at 7 bases. V trimming: 5 bases; J trimming: 0 bases; junction bases outside the gene matches: 9. Per germline, CDR1 SNHLY and CDR2 FYNNEI. CDR3 length equals 16 residues. CDR3 nucleotide sequence: TGTGCCAGCAGTTCCCGAAGGGACAGTACTAACTATGGCTACACCTTC. It is translated as CASSSRRDSTNYGYTF.

The chain joins TRBV5-1 to TRBJ1-5, with unresolved D. CDR3 length: 14 residues. V was pared by 5 bases and J by 0 bases, with 9 bases between. The V gene's germline CDR1 is SGHRS and CDR2 YFSETQ. The CDR3 sequence is CASRQSYSNQPQHF. In DNA, the CDR3 is TGCGCCAGCAGACAGAGTTATAGCAATCAGCCCCAGCATTTT.

A few counts support this clonotype. This chain links TRBV6-4 with TRBJ2-3; the match to TRBD2 covers 7 bases. The CDR3 loop spans 16 amino acids. Germline loops: CDR1 MRHNA, CDR2 SNTAGT. V gave up 5 bases and J gave up 0 bases; unmatched junction bases: 8. Here the CDR3 DNA reads TGTGCCAGCAGTCCATTGGGACTAACTAGCACAGATACGCAGTATTTT. It specifies CASSPLGLTSTDTQYF.

This clonotype was found many times. The chain carries TRBV11-2 and TRBJ2-7, with D perhaps TRBD2 (6 bases). V lost 5 bases and J 4 bases, leaving 12 bases between the germline ends. The CDR3 is 13 amino acids. The germline V gene encodes CDR1 SGHAT and CDR2 FQNNGV. CDR3 bases: TGTGCCAGCAGCCCCCGTCGGGGGTACGAGCAGTACTTC. Amino acids: CASSPRRGYEQYF.

This clonotype was picked up many times. This sequence joins TRBV11-3 and TRBJ1-1; 9 bases agree with TRBD1. The germline CDR1 and CDR2 sequences are SGHNT and YENEEA. The CDR3 length is 14 residues. V lost 3 bases and J lost 5; bases outside the gene matches: 4. The CDR3 reads CASSFYRGLTEAFF. The CDR3 DNA sequence: TGTGCCAGCAGCTTCTACAGGGGGCTTACTGAAGCTTTCTTT.

This clonotype came up many times. V gene TRBV28 combines with J gene TRBJ1-2; D remains unclear. The germline V and J ends were trimmed by 6 bases and 3 bases, with 11 bases remaining between them. The CDR3 sequence is 13 residues long. In germline, CDR1 is MDHEN, CDR2 SYDVKM. CDR3 in amino acids: CASSQDGHYGYTF. For the CDR3, the DNA is TGTGCCAGCAGCCAGGACGGGCACTATGGCTACACCTTC.

The CDR3 coding sequence is TGTGCCAGCAGCGGGCGAATAGGACAGGACACCGGGGAGCTGTTTTTT. Translation: CASSGRIGQDTGELFF. The chain couples TRBV11-3 to TRBJ2-2, with 7 bases that match TRBD1. The CDR3 runs 16 residues. Germline CDR1 and CDR2: SGHNT and YENEEA. The V and J ends lost 5 bases and 3 bases, in that order; junction bases with no gene match: 9.

This clonotype has at least ten counts. The chain's CDR3 is CASSWDERSPLHF. Written as DNA, the CDR3 is TGCGCCAGCAGCTGGGATGAGCGCTCACCCCTCCACTTT. The V call is TRBV5-1, the J call TRBJ1-6; no definite D call. The CDR3 loop spans 13 amino acids. CDR1 is SGHRS and CDR2 is YFSETQ in the germline V gene. The V gene lost 3 bases and the J gene lost 10 bases, with 11 bases spanning the gap.

This clonotype has a count of ten or more. The V gene is TRBV28, the J gene TRBJ2-5; 10 nucleotides match TRBD1. Germline V CDR1 and CDR2: MDHEN, SYDVKM. After removal of 4 bases from V and 5 bases from J, the junction contained 7 bases not matched to a gene. The CDR3 sequence is 15 residues long. The CDR3 DNA reads as TGTGCCAGCAGTTCACCCGGGACAGGGGATGAGACCCAGTACTTC. Its translation is CASSSPGTGDETQYF.

This clonotype was detected once. The J gene is TRBJ2-7, the V gene TRBV3-1; D is perhaps TRBD1 (6 bases). Trimming stripped 1 base from V and 3 bases from J, with 13 bases between. Germline CDR1 LGHDT, CDR2 YNNKEL (reference sequence). CDR3 length: 15 amino acids. CDR3 coding DNA: TGTGCCAGCAGCCAAGCGTGGGGGCCCAGCTACGAGCAGTACTTC. The encoded protein is CASSQAWGPSYEQYF.

This clonotype was counted a single time. A much larger clonotype is one base distant, so this may be a read error. The rearrangement links TRBV6-1 to TRBJ2-7; D is ambiguous. CDR1 is MNHNS and CDR2 is SASEGT in the germline V gene. The CDR3 consists of 13 residues. V was shortened by 9 bases and J by 3 bases, with 15 bases between the two germline ends. The CDR3 sequence: CARSPMAGYEQYF. CDR3 in DNA: TGTGCCAGAAGTCCCATGGCAGGCTACGAGCAGTACTTC.

The sample holds many counts of this clonotype. V usage is TRBV6-9 and J usage is TRBJ1-4; D not resolved. V lost 7 bases and J lost 0, with 12 bases in between. The CDR3 loop spans 15 amino acids. Germline V lookup: CDR1 MNHGY, CDR2 SVAAGI. DNA of the CDR3: TGTGCCAGCAAAACGACCGGGACAACTAATGAAAAACTGTTTTTT. It codes for CASKTTGTTNEKLFF.

In this sample, this clonotype turned up many times. This sequence joins TRBV7-9 and TRBJ1-2, with D perhaps TRBD1 (5 bases). Looked up from germline, CDR1 is SEHNR and CDR2 is FQNEAQ (reference sequence). Trimming shortened V by 5 bases and J by 0 bases, and 10 bases separated the two germline ends. The CDR3 contains 14 residues. CDR3 amino acids: CASSHGGPNYGYTF. As DNA, the CDR3 is TGTGCCAGCAGCCATGGGGGACCTAACTATGGCTACACCTTC.

This clonotype was detected many times. The rearrangement joins TRBV11-2 to TRBJ2-4; 10 positions match TRBD1. The CDR3 is 16 amino acids. J gave up 3 bases and V 6 bases, and 8 bases lay outside the gene matches. From germline, CDR1 is SGHAT and CDR2 FQNNGV. The DNA for the CDR3 is TGTGCCAGCAGTTCGGGACAGGGGTTTGACAAAAACATTCAGTACTTC. Protein: CASSSGQGFDKNIQYF. Full variable domain (outside the CDR3, taken from reference TRBV11-2 and TRBJ2-4): EAGVAQSPRYKIIEKRQSVAFWCNPISGHATLYWYQQILGQGPKLLIQFQNNGVVDDSQLPKDRFSAERLKGVDSTLKIQPAKLEDSAVYLCASSSGQGFDKNIQYFGAGTRLSVL.

This clonotype was counted a few times. The chain combines TRBV7-8 with TRBJ1-4; the match to TRBD1 covers 10 bases. This CDR3 has 16 residues. J lost 7 bases, V lost 4 bases, and 9 bases had no gene match. Per germline, CDR1 SGHVS and CDR2 FQNEAQ. Written as DNA, the CDR3 is TGTGCCAGCAGCTCCAACCGGGACAGGGGAACTGAAAAACTGTTTTTT. Translation: CASSSNRDRGTEKLFF.

This clonotype was observed at least ten times. The gene calls are TRBV5-1 and TRBJ1-1, with 8 bases identical to TRBD1. The germline CDR1 and CDR2 sequences are SGHRS and YFSETQ. CDR3 length equals 15 residues. V trimming: 3 bases; J trimming: 1 base; junction bases outside the gene matches: 5. CDR3 loop: CASSSKTGANTEAFF. The CDR3 DNA follows: TGCGCCAGCAGCTCGAAGACAGGGGCGAACACTGAAGCTTTCTTT.

The rearrangement links TRBV6-1 to TRBJ2-3; tentatively, D is TRBD1 (5 bases). The V gene lost 7 bases and the J gene lost 6 bases, with 20 bases spanning the gap. In germline, CDR1 is MNHNS, CDR2 SASEGT. The CDR3 sequence is 15 residues long. CDR3 DNA sequence: TGTGCCAGCAAACCTATCCCAGGACAAACGGATACGCAGTATTTT. It specifies CASKPIPGQTDTQYF.